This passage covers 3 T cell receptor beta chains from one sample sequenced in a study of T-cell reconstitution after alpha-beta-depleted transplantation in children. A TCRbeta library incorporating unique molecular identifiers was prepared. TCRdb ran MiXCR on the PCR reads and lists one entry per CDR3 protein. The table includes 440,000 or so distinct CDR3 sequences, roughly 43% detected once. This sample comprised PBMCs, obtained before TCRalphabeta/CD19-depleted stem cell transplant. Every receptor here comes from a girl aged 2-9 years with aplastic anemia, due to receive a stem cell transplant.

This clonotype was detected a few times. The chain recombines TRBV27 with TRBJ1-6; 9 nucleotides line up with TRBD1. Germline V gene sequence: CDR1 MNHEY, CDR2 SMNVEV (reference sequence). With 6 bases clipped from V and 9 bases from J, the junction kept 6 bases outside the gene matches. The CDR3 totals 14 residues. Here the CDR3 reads CASRAGTGLSPLHF. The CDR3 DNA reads TGTGCCAGCAGGGCCGGGACAGGGCTTTCACCCCTCCACTTT.

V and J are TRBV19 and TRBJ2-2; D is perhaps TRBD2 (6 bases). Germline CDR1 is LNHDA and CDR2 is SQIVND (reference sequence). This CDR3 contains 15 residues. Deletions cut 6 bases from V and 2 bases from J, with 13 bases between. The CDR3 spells CASRAGTYNTGELFF. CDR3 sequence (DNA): TGTGCCAGTAGGGCCGGGACTTATAACACCGGGGAGCTGTTTTTT.

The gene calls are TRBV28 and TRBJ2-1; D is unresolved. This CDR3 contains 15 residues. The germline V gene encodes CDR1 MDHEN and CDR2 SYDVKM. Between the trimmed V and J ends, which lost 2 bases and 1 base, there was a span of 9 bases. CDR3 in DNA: TGTGCCAGCAGTTTAGGAAGGTTATCCTACAATGAGCAGTTCTTC. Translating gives CASSLGRLSYNEQFF.